This TCR beta chain was obtained from a study of T cells of healthy individuals. From germline, CDR1 is SGDLS and CDR2 YYNGEE. After removal of 4 bases from V and 7 bases from J, the junction contained 15 bases not matched to a gene. The CDR3 runs to 18 residues. This clonotype showed up many times. TCRdb re-called the 5' RACE reads through MiXCR, storing one row per CDR3 protein. The table records fewer than 70,000 distinct CDR3 sequences, roughly 14% of them present only once. V and J are TRBV9 and TRBJ2-1; 12 positions agree with TRBD2. The clonotype was recovered from a human donor in good health. CDR3 nucleotide sequence: TGTGCCAGCAGCCCAAGGGGGGTGACTAGCGGGAGTAGAAATGAGCAGTTCTTC. Translating gives CASSPRGVTSGSRNEQFF.